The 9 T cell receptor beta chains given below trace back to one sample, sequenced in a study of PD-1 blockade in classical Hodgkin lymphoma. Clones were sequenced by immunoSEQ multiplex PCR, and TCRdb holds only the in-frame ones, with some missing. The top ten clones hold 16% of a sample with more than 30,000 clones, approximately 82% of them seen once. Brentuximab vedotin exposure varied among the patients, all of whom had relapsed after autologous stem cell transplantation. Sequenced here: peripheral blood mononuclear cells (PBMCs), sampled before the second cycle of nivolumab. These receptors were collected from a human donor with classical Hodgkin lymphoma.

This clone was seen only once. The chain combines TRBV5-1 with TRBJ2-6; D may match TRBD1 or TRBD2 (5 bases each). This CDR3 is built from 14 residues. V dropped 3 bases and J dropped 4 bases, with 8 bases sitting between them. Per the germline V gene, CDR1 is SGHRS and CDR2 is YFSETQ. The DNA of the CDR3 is TGCGCCAGCAGCTCGGGGCCCGGGGCCAACGTCCTGACTTTC. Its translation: CASSSGPGANVLTF.

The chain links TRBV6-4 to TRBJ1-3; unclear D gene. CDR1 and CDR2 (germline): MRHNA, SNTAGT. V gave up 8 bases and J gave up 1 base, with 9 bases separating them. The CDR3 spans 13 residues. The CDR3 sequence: CASSEESGNTIYF. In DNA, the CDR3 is TGTGCCAGCTCGGAGGAATCTGGAAACACCATATATTTT.

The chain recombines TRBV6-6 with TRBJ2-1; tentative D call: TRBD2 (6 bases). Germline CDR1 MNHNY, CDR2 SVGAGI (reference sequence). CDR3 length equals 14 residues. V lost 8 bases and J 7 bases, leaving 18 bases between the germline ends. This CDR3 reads CASRPDLGGNEQFF. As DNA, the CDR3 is TGTGCCAGCCGACCGGACCTGGGAGGAAATGAGCAGTTCTTC.

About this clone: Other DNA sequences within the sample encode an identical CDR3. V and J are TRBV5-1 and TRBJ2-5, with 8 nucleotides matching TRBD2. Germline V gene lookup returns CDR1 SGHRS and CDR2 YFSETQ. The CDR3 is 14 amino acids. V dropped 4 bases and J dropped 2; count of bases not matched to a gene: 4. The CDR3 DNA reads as TGCGCCAGCAGCGGGCGGGGGGCACAAGAGACCCAGTACTTC. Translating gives CASSGRGAQETQYF.

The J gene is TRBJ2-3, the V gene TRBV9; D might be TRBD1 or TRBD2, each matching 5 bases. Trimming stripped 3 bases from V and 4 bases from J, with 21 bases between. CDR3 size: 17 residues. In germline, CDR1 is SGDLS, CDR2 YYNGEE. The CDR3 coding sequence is TGTGCCAGCAGCGCGACACGGGCCCTGGGGGTCGCAGATACGCAGTATTTT. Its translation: CASSATRALGVADTQYF.

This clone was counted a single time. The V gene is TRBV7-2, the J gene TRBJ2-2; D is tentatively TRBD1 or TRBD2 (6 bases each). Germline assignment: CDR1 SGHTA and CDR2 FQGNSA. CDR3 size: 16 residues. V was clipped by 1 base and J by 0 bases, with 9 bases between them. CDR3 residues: CASSLVGGPNTGELFF. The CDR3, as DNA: TGTGCCAGCAGCTTAGTTGGGGGGCCGAACACCGGGGAGCTGTTTTTT.

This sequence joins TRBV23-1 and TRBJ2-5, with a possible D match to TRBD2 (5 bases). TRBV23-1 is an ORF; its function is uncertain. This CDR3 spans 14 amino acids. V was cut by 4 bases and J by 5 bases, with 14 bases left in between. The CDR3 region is CASSLRPGGETQYF. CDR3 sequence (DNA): TGCGCCAGCAGTCTCAGGCCCGGCGGGGAGACCCAGTACTTC.

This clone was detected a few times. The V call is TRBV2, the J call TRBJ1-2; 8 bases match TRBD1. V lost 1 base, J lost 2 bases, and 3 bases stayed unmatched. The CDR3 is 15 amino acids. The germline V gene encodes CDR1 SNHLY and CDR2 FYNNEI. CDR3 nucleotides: TGTGCCAGCAGTGAAGTTCGACAGGGGAACTATGGCTACACCTTC. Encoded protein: CASSEVRQGNYGYTF.

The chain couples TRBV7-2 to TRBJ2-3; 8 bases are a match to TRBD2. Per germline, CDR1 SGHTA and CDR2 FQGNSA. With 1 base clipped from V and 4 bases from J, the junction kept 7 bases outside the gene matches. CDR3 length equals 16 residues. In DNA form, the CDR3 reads TGTGCCAGCAGCTTAGGAGAACGGGGGGGGCCAGATACGCAGTATTTT. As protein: CASSLGERGGPDTQYF.